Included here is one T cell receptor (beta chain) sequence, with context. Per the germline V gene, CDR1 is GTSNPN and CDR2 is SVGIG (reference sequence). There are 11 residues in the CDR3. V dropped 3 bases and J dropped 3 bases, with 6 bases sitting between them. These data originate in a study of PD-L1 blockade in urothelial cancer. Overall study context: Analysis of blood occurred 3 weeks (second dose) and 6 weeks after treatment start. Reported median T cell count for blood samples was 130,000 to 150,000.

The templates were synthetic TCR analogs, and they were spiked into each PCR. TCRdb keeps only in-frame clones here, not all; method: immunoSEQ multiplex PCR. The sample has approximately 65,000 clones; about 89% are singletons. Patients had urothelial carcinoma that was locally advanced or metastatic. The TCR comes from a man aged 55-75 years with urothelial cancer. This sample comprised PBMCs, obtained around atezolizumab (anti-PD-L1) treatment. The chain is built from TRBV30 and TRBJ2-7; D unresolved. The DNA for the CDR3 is TGTGCCTGGAGACGAGACTACGAGCAGTACTTC. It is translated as CAWRRDYEQYF.